This TCR beta chain was obtained from a study of cytomegalovirus exposure and HLA in healthy donors. Germline values: CDR1 MDHEN, CDR2 SYDVKM. This CDR3 has 13 amino acids. Trimming took off 5 bases at V and 5 bases at J, with 10 bases between the two ends. The PCR ran on 60 Vbeta and 13 Jbeta primers. Profiled with immunoSEQ multiplex PCR; TCRdb holds only in-frame clones, not every one. The sample lists about 120,000 clones, roughly 80% occurring once. The specimen sequenced was PBMCs. The receptor comes from a man aged 45-60 years in good health and CMV-seronegative. V usage is TRBV28 and J usage is TRBJ2-1; D may be TRBD2 (6 bases). The DNA of the CDR3 is TGTGCCAGCAGTCGCGGGGCGGACAATGAGCAGTTCTTC. Protein product: CASSRGADNEQFF.